These 28 T cell receptor beta chains came from one sample sequenced in a study of identical twins. Via MiXCR, TCRdb re-called the 5' RACE reads, giving one row per CDR3 protein. Among hundreds of thousands of distinct CDR3 sequences listed, over 8% were seen once. What was sequenced was memory (CD45RO+) T cells sorted from blood. These receptors were obtained from a woman younger than 35 in good health.

The V and J genes are TRBV27 and TRBJ2-7, with D perhaps TRBD2 (6 bases). Per the germline V gene, CDR1 is MNHEY and CDR2 is SMNVEV (reference sequence). V lost 7 bases and J 6 bases, leaving 16 bases between the germline ends. This CDR3 has 13 residues. CDR3 sequence reads: CASMRGVRGEQYF. As DNA, the CDR3 is TGTGCCAGCATGCGCGGGGTTCGAGGCGAGCAGTACTTC.

This clonotype was counted only a few times. This chain connects TRBV7-8 to TRBJ1-1; D not resolved. The V and J ends lost 5 bases and 0 bases respectively, with 10 bases between them. This CDR3 contains 14 residues. CDR1 is SGHVS, CDR2 FQNEAQ, per germline. CDR3 sequence (DNA): TGTGCCAGCAGCCCCTCTCCACTGAACACTGAAGCTTTCTTT. Translated, it gives CASSPSPLNTEAFF.

In this sample, this clonotype turned up many times. The CDR3 DNA sequence: TGCAGTGCTTACCTTGGGCGGAACACCGGGGAGCTGTTTTTT. The encoded protein is CSAYLGRNTGELFF. The genes are TRBV20-1 and TRBJ2-2; no firm D call. CDR1 is DFQATT and CDR2 is SNEGSKA in the germline V gene (reference sequence). The CDR3 is 14 amino acids. The V end lost 5 bases, the J end lost 1 base, and 11 bases lay between the germline ends.

The CDR3: CASSSSGTTYNEQFF. In DNA form, the CDR3 reads TGCGCCAGCAGCTCATCCGGGACGACCTACAATGAGCAGTTCTTC. The V gene is TRBV5-1, the J gene TRBJ2-1, with D tentatively TRBD1 or TRBD2 (5 bases each). The CDR3 spans 15 residues. V was shortened by 3 bases and J by 2 bases, with 12 bases between the two germline ends. Germline V gives CDR1 SGHRS, CDR2 YFSETQ.

In its sample, this clonotype was seen many times. The chain couples TRBV20-1 to TRBJ2-1; 12 nucleotides agree with TRBD2. Germline CDR1 and CDR2: DFQATT and SNEGSKA (reference sequence). The CDR3 is 14 residues long. The junction had 6 bases not matched to a gene; V was cut back by 5 bases and J by 7 bases. Written as DNA, the CDR3 is TGCAGTGCTTTGCTAGCGGGGGGGCGTAATGAGCAGTTCTTC. Encoded protein: CSALLAGGRNEQFF.

This rearrangement joins TRBV20-1 to TRBJ2-1; D is ambiguous. V dropped 1 base and J dropped 8 bases, with 9 bases sitting between them. CDR3 length: 12 residues. From germline, CDR1 is DFQATT and CDR2 SNEGSKA (reference sequence). This CDR3 is CSARVLQDEQFF. The CDR3 bases are TGCAGTGCTAGAGTTCTTCAGGATGAGCAGTTCTTC.

This clonotype was found a few times. This chain connects TRBV4-1 to TRBJ2-5; TRBD2 is a possible D gene (6 bases). The CDR3 sequence is 15 residues long. V was trimmed by 1 base and J by 5 bases, leaving 14 bases between them. Germline loops: CDR1 MGHRA, CDR2 YSYEKL. The DNA of the CDR3 is TGCGCCAGCAGCCAAGTTACGGGGGTCTACGAGACCCAGTACTTC. Protein product: CASSQVTGVYETQYF.

This clonotype has at least ten counts. The V call is TRBV20-1, the J call TRBJ1-1, with 7 positions matching TRBD1. The CDR3 is 15 amino acids. Trimming removed 5 bases from V and 4 bases from J; junction bases left unmatched: 13. From germline, CDR1 is DFQATT and CDR2 SNEGSKA (reference sequence). CDR3: CSAFTGGTAGTEAFF. The CDR3 nucleotides read TGCAGTGCTTTTACTGGGGGGACAGCGGGCACTGAAGCTTTCTTT.

The chain links TRBV7-9 to TRBJ1-1; a possible D gene is TRBD1 (5 bases). This CDR3 is built from 14 residues. Germline values: CDR1 SEHNR, CDR2 FQNEAQ (reference sequence). Trimming shortened V by 5 bases and J by 1 base, and 11 bases separated the two germline ends. In DNA form, the CDR3 reads TGTGCCAGCAGCCCCTCGGGGGGGAACACTGAAGCTTTCTTT. It encodes CASSPSGGNTEAFF.

This clonotype was counted only a few times. The V call is TRBV12-3 or TRBV12-4, the J call TRBJ2-2, with 7 bases that match TRBD1. The CDR3 sequence is 17 residues long. V lost 2 bases, J lost 6 bases, and 12 bases stayed unmatched. The CDR3 coding sequence is TGTGCCAGCAGTTTACACTATATTAGGGGGCGACCCGGGGAGCTGTTTTTT. It translates to CASSLHYIRGRPGELFF.

V is TRBV25-1 and J is TRBJ1-1; tentatively, D is TRBD1 (5 bases). The V gene lost 9 bases and the J gene lost 7 bases, with 18 bases spanning the gap. Germline V gene data show CDR1 as MGHDK and CDR2 as SYGVNS. CDR3 size: 13 residues. CDR3 DNA: TGTGCCAGTACGGGGAGGGGTGAGTTTGAAGCTTTCTTT. It codes for CASTGRGEFEAFF.

The sample holds a few counts of this clonotype. This chain uses TRBV20-1 with TRBJ2-3, with 8 bases aligning to TRBD2. J lost 4 bases, V lost 4 bases, and 10 bases had no gene match. The CDR3 consists of 15 residues. Germline CDR1 is DFQATT and CDR2 is SNEGSKA (reference sequence). The CDR3: CSATGRGGFSDTQYF. CDR3 bases: TGCAGTGCTACAGGACGGGGGGGGTTTTCAGATACGCAGTATTTT.

V and J are TRBV12-3 or TRBV12-4 and TRBJ2-3; tentative D call: TRBD1 (5 bases). The germline V and J ends were trimmed by 4 bases and 3 bases, with 14 bases remaining between them. The CDR3 runs 15 residues. The CDR3 DNA reads as TGTGCCAGCAGTTCAGACAGTCTCGGAACAGATACGCAGTATTTT. Translated: CASSSDSLGTDTQYF.

There are a few counts of this clonotype. The chain links TRBV7-8 to TRBJ2-1, with D hard to call. The CDR3 spans 11 residues. CDR1 is SGHVS and CDR2 is FQNEAQ in the germline V gene. With 5 bases removed from V and 10 bases from J, the gap between germline ends came to 9 bases. The CDR3 reads CASSRLGEQFF. The CDR3 nucleotides read TGTGCCAGCAGCCGCCTCGGGGAGCAGTTCTTC.

This clonotype was seen many times. The gene calls are TRBV5-1 and TRBJ2-3, with TRBD1 as a possible D gene (6 bases). Germline CDR1 SGHRS, CDR2 YFSETQ. The V and J ends lost 2 bases and 5 bases respectively, with 15 bases between them. This CDR3 is built from 15 residues. CDR3 DNA: TGCGCCAGCAGCTTCCAACAGGGCGCGGGAGATACGCAGTATTTT. Amino acids: CASSFQQGAGDTQYF.

This clonotype has a handful of counts. The chain uses TRBV5-1 and TRBJ2-1, with 13 bases that match TRBD2. V dropped 1 base and J dropped 2; count of bases not matched to a gene: 6. Looked up from germline, CDR1 is SGHRS and CDR2 is YFSETQ. The CDR3 extends over 18 amino acids. The chain's CDR3 is CASSLTSGGAVPYNEQFF. The CDR3, as DNA: TGCGCCAGCAGCTTGACTAGCGGGGGGGCCGTCCCCTACAATGAGCAGTTCTTC.

This clonotype was picked up a small number of times. V and J are TRBV12-3 or TRBV12-4 and TRBJ1-5, with unresolved D. The V end was cut by 2 bases, the J end by 2 bases, with 13 bases between. The CDR3 is 16 residues long. The CDR3 loop is CASSLSYSTRNQPQHF. The CDR3 bases are TGTGCCAGCAGTTTATCATACAGCACGCGCAATCAGCCCCAGCATTTT.

This clonotype has only a few counts. The chain employs TRBV11-2 and TRBJ2-2; TRBD2 matches 8 bases. With V trimmed by 2 bases and J by 3 bases, 11 bases remained unmatched. Germline V gives CDR1 SGHAT, CDR2 FQNNGV. This CDR3 is 18 amino acids long. The CDR3 sequence: CASSLIAGILGYTGELFF. The CDR3 DNA is TGTGCCAGCAGCTTAATAGCGGGAATCTTAGGTTACACCGGGGAGCTGTTTTTT. Drawing the rest from reference TRBV11-2 and TRBJ2-2, the complete variable domain is EAGVAQSPRYKIIEKRQSVAFWCNPISGHATLYWYQQILGQGPKLLIQFQNNGVVDDSQLPKDRFSAERLKGVDSTLKIQPAKLEDSAVYLCASSLIAGILGYTGELFFGEGSRLTVL.

This clonotype was picked up a small number of times. This chain uses TRBV20-1 with TRBJ2-3; D is unresolved. The CDR3 is 12 residues long. The V gene lost 3 bases and the J gene lost 2 bases, with 6 bases spanning the gap. Germline V gene data show CDR1 as DFQATT and CDR2 as SNEGSKA (reference sequence). This CDR3 reads CSASDLTDTQYF. CDR3 DNA sequence: TGCAGTGCTAGTGACCTCACAGATACGCAGTATTTT.

V usage is TRBV11-2 and J usage is TRBJ2-5; 7 bases are a match to TRBD1. Germline assignment: CDR1 SGHAT and CDR2 FQNNGV. There are 14 residues in the CDR3. J gave up 4 bases and V 5 bases, and 7 bases lay outside the gene matches. The DNA for the CDR3 is TGTGCCAGCAGCCCGACAGGGCCGGGAGAGACCCAGTACTTC. Amino acid sequence: CASSPTGPGETQYF.

In regard to this clonotype: A much more abundant neighbour one base away suggests this may be a read error. The V and J genes are TRBV20-1 and TRBJ2-5; D is ambiguous. Germline lookup yields CDR1 DFQATT and CDR2 SNEGSKA (reference sequence). The V and J ends lost 0 bases and 0 bases respectively, with 2 bases between them. The CDR3 spans 12 residues. The CDR3: CSARENQETQYF. CDR3 sequence (DNA): TGCAGTGCTAGAGAGAACCAAGAGACCCAGTACTTC.

This clonotype was picked up a small number of times. The chain recombines TRBV28 with TRBJ2-3; tentatively, D is TRBD2 (6 bases). The germline V and J ends were trimmed by 8 bases and 1 base, with 10 bases remaining between them. Germline V CDR1 and CDR2: MDHEN, SYDVKM. The CDR3 has 13 amino acids. The CDR3 nucleotides read TGTGCCAGCGGGGGGATGGGCACAGATACGCAGTATTTT. Amino acid sequence: CASGGMGTDTQYF.

At least ten counts were recorded for this clonotype. This chain joins TRBV20-1 and TRBJ2-7; D is uncertain. Germline lookup yields CDR1 DFQATT and CDR2 SNEGSKA (reference sequence). This CDR3 region has 13 residues. V was pared by 5 bases and J by 2 bases, with 13 bases between. The CDR3 is CSAAPNLAYEQYF. The DNA for the CDR3 is TGCAGTGCTGCCCCTAATCTGGCCTACGAGCAGTACTTC.

This clonotype was picked up many times. The chain employs TRBV12-3 or TRBV12-4 and TRBJ1-2, with 9 bases aligning to TRBD1. With V trimmed by 10 bases and J by 4 bases, 10 bases remained unmatched. This CDR3 spans 14 amino acids. CDR3 bases: TGTGCCATCGTACCGGACAGGGGTCCCTATGGCTACACCTTC. Protein sequence: CAIVPDRGPYGYTF.

Many counts were recorded for this clonotype. In DNA, the CDR3 is TGTGCCAGCAGCTTACGGCGGGGGGGCGAGGAAGAGCAGTTCTTC. This codes for CASSLRRGGEEEQFF. The chain employs TRBV7-3 and TRBJ2-1; 9 nucleotides match TRBD2. J gave up 10 bases and V 2 bases, and 9 bases lay outside the gene matches. Germline V CDR1 and CDR2: SGHTA, FQGTGA. The CDR3 covers 15 residues.

This rearrangement joins TRBV7-9 to TRBJ1-2; 10 positions agree with TRBD1. Germline CDR1 is SEHNR and CDR2 is FQNEAQ (reference sequence). The CDR3 totals 15 residues. After removal of 3 bases from V and 2 bases from J, the junction contained 3 bases not matched to a gene. CDR3 protein: CASSFTTGGNYGYTF. The DNA for the CDR3 is TGTGCCAGCAGCTTTACGACAGGGGGCAACTATGGCTACACCTTC.

The chain employs TRBV7-9 and TRBJ2-7, with 11 bases identical to TRBD2. Germline V gives CDR1 SEHNR, CDR2 FQNEAQ (reference sequence). J lost 1 base, V lost 4 bases, and 3 bases had no gene match. The CDR3 length is 15 residues. In DNA form, the CDR3 reads TGTGCCAGCAGCTCGGGACTAGCGGCTTCCTACGAGCAGTACTTC. Residues: CASSSGLAASYEQYF.

This clonotype was recorded at least ten times. The genes are TRBV12-3 or TRBV12-4 and TRBJ2-5, with TRBD2 as a possible D gene (5 bases). With 3 bases removed from V and 2 bases from J, the gap between germline ends came to 16 bases. There are 16 residues in the CDR3. DNA of the CDR3: TGTGCCAGCAGTTTGAGGGTAGGCAGGACTCAAGAGACCCAGTACTTC. This sequence encodes CASSLRVGRTQETQYF.